This T cell receptor beta chain is drawn from a study of blood T cell repertoires in COVID-19. Study summary: Material from acute and convalescent COVID-19 was sourced from the United States, Italy and Spain.

Per the original methods: From reference gene primer amplification, estimates of nucleated cell counts were derived. TCRdb's table, derived via immunoSEQ multiplex PCR, lists solely in-frame clones and lacks some. V and J calls and clone size come straight from that table; D and trimming were deduced from the DNA. The top ten clones hold about an eighth of a sample with about 190,000 clones, around 80% of them seen once. Germline V gene sequence: CDR1 SGHDT, CDR2 YYEEEE. V shed 3 bases and J shed 8 bases, with 17 bases lying between them. The CDR3 is 15 residues long. Only a few counts were recorded for this clone.

V is TRBV5-6 and J is TRBJ1-4; possible D gene TRBD1, 5 bases. This TCR was sampled from a man younger than 45 with active or convalescent COVID-19. Sample: peripheral blood. CDR3 sequence: CASSSVWGGSEKLFF. CDR3 nucleotides: TGTGCCAGCAGCTCCGTTTGGGGGGGAAGCGAAAAACTGTTTTTT.